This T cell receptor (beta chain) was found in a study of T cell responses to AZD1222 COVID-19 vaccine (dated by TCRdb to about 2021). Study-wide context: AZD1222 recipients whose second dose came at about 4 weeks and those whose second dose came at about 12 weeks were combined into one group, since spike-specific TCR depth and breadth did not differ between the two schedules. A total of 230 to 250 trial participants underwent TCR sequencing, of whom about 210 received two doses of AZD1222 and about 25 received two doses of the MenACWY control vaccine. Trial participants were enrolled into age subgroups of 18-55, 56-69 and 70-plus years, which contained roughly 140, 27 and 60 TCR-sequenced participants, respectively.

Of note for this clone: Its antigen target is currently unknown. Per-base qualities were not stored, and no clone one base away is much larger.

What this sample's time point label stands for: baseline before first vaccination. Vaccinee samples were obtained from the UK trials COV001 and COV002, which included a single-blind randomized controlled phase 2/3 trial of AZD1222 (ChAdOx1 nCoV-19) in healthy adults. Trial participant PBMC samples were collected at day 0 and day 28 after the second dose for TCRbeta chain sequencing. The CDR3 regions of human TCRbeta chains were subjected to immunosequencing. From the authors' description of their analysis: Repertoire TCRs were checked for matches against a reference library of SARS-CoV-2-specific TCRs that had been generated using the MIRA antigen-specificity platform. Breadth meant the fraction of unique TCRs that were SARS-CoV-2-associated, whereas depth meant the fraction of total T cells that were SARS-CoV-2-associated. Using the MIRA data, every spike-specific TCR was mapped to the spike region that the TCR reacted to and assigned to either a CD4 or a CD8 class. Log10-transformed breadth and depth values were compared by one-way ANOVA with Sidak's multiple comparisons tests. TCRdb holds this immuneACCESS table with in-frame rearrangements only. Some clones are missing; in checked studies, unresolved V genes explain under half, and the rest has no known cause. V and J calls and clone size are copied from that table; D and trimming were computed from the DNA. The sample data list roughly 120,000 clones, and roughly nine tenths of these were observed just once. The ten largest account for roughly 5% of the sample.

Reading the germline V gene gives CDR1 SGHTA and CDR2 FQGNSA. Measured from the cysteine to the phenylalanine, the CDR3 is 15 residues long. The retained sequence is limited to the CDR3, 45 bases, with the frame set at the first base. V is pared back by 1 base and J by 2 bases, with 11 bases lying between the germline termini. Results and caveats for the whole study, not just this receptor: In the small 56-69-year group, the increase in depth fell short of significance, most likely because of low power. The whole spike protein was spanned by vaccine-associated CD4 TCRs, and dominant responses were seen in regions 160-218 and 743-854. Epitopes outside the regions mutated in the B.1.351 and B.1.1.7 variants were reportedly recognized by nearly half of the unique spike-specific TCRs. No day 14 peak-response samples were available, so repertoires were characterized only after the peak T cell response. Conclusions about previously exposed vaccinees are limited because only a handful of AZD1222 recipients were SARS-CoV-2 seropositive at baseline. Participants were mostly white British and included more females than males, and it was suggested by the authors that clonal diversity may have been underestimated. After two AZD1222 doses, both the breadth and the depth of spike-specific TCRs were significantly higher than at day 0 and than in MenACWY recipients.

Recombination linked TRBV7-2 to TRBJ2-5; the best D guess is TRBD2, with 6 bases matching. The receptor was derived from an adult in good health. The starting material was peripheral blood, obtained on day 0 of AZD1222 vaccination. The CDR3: CASSLVADPQETQYF. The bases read TGTGCCAGCAGCTTAGTAGCGGACCCTCAAGAGACCCAGTACTTC.